The rows below give T cell receptor beta chains drawn from one sample of a study of control samples from healthy donors and cancer patients. Sequenced by immunoSEQ multiplex PCR; TCRdb stores in-frame clones only, minus some. This table holds some 190,000 clones. The sample was blood. The receptors derive from a woman younger than 45 in good health. The CDR3 runs from the conserved cysteine through the conserved F or W. The order of the fields is J gene, D gene, V gene, CDR3 protein, CDR3 DNA. The D gene is left open where the match is weak.

TRBJ2-1	.	TRBV10-3	CAISEGQFPNEQFF	TGTGCCATCAGTGAGGGACAGTTTCCAAATGAGCAGTTCTTC
TRBJ2-1	TRBD2	TRBV10-3	CAISPRGNDNEQFF	TGTGCCATCAGTCCGCGGGGGAACGACAATGAGCAGTTCTTC
TRBJ1-3	TRBD1	TRBV4-1	CASSRLGRGPGNTIYF	TGCGCCAGCAGCCGTTTGGGGAGGGGGCCCGGAAACACCATATATTTT
TRBJ1-5	.	TRBV24-1	CATSAPSFGGFSNNQPQHF	TGTGCCACCAGTGCCCCCTCATTTGGGGGATTTAGCAACAATCAGCCCCAGCATTTT
TRBJ2-7	TRBD2	TRBV2	CASRLRWASGGAESYEQYF	TGTGCCAGCAGACTCAGGTGGGCTAGCGGGGGGGCGGAGTCCTACGAGCAGTACTTC
TRBJ1-3	.	TRBV28	CASSPPGLSGNTIYF	TGTGCCAGCAGTCCCCCGGGACTAAGTGGAAACACCATATATTTT
TRBJ2-5	TRBD2	TRBV4-3	CASSQGGGLAGEETQYF	TGCGCCAGCAGCCAAGGGGGCGGACTAGCGGGGGAAGAGACCCAGTACTTC
TRBJ2-1	TRBD2	TRBV25-1	CASSETAGSYNEQFF	TGTGCCAGCAGTGAAACAGCGGGGTCCTACAATGAGCAGTTCTTC
TRBJ2-7	.	TRBV4-2	CASSQDSYGEQYF	TGTGCCAGCAGCCAAGACAGTTATGGGGAGCAGTACTTC
TRBJ2-3	.	TRBV11-3	CASSLYGGAATDTQYF	TGTGCCAGCAGCTTATACGGGGGCGCGGCCACAGATACGCAGTATTTT
TRBJ2-6	.	TRBV3-1/TRBV3-2	CASSLQRVSGANVLTF	TGTGCCAGCAGCCTCCAGAGGGTCTCTGGGGCCAACGTCCTGACTTTC
TRBJ1-5	TRBD1	TRBV6-2/TRBV6-3	CASSYTPGQGSNQPQHF	TGTGCCAGCAGTTACACCCCGGGACAGGGGTCGAATCAGCCCCAGCATTTT
TRBJ2-1	.	TRBV19	CASSIGTRSGQFF	TGTGCCAGTAGTATAGGGACCCGAAGTGGGCAGTTCTTC
TRBJ2-7	.	TRBV3-1/TRBV3-2	CASSHPGVSYEQYF	TGTGCCAGCAGCCATCCGGGGGTCTCCTACGAGCAGTACTTC
TRBJ2-3	.	TRBV2	CASRAGPLTDTQYF	TGTGCCAGCAGGGCGGGACCCCTCACAGATACGCAGTATTTT
TRBJ1-1	.	TRBV18	CASSPRGIRNTEAFF	TGTGCCAGCTCACCCCGGGGGATCCGAAACACTGAAGCTTTCTTT
TRBJ1-5	.	TRBV4-1	CASSQDDGWQPQHF	TGCGCCAGCAGCCAAGATGACGGATGGCAGCCCCAGCATTTT
TRBJ2-1	.	TRBV6-5	CASSYGGEQFF	TGTGCCAGCAGTTATGGTGGGGAGCAGTTCTTC
TRBJ1-2	.	TRBV30	CAWSFFRRGYTF	TGTGCCTGGAGTTTTTTCCGGAGGGGCTACACCTTC
TRBJ2-1	TRBD2	TRBV3-1/TRBV3-2	CASSQIDLAGALRNEQFF	TGTGCCAGCAGCCAAATAGATCTAGCGGGGGCCCTTAGGAATGAGCAGTTCTTC
TRBJ1-2	.	TRBV10-2	CASSDRGYGYTF	TGCGCCAGCAGTGACAGGGGCTATGGCTACACCTTC
TRBJ1-2	.	TRBV3-1/TRBV3-2	CASSQFQARTF	TGTGCCAGCAGCCAATTTCAGGCTCGAACCTTC
TRBJ1-2	TRBD1	TRBV6-5	CASSWDSNYGYTF	TGTGCCAGCAGCTGGGACAGTAACTATGGCTACACCTTC
TRBJ1-3	.	TRBV12-3/TRBV12-4	CAGNSGNTIYF	TGTGCCGGCAACTCTGGAAACACCATATATTTT
TRBJ2-5	.	TRBV9	CASSLTGRGETQYF	TGTGCCAGCAGCTTGACTGGGCGGGGAGAGACCCAGTACTTC
TRBJ2-7	.	TRBV30	CAWSDGLGYEQYF	TGTGCCTGGAGTGACGGCCTAGGCTACGAGCAGTACTTC
TRBJ1-2	.	TRBV28	CASSPGQGGWNGYTF	TGTGCCAGCAGCCCTGGCCAGGGAGGGTGGAATGGCTACACCTTC
TRBJ1-1	TRBD1	TRBV7-2	CASSSGDRGRGTEAFF	TGTGCCAGCAGCTCCGGGGACAGGGGACGGGGCACTGAAGCTTTCTTT
TRBJ1-1	TRBD1	TRBV27	CASSHRQGGAFF	TGTGCCAGCAGTCACCGACAGGGGGGAGCTTTCTTT
TRBJ2-3	.	TRBV5-5	CASSSTETGRVYF	TGTGCCAGCAGCTCGACGGAGACAGGGAGGGTATATTTT
TRBJ1-3	.	TRBV29-1	CSAQPGAGNTIYF	TGCAGCGCACAACCAGGGGCTGGAAACACCATATATTTT
TRBJ1-2	.	TRBV6-5	CASRYLDATYGYTF	TGTGCCAGCAGATACCTGGACGCCACTTATGGCTACACCTTC
TRBJ2-1	.	TRBV6-4	CASSASSGEGNNEQFF	TGTGCCAGCAGTGCATCTTCAGGGGAGGGGAATAATGAGCAGTTCTTC
TRBJ2-1	.	TRBV4-3	CASSSARENYNEQFF	TGCGCCAGCAGCTCCGCTCGGGAGAATTACAATGAGCAGTTCTTC
TRBJ2-2	.	TRBV19	CASSLIQGGTGELFF	TGTGCCAGTAGCCTGATACAGGGTGGTACCGGGGAGCTGTTTTTT
TRBJ1-5	TRBD1	TRBV7-2	CASSPDRASNQPQHF	TGTGCCAGCAGCCCTGACAGGGCTAGCAATCAGCCCCAGCATTTT
TRBJ2-5	TRBD1	TRBV7-7	CASSSTGRGETQYF	TGTGCTAGCAGCTCGACAGGGCGAGGAGAGACCCAGTACTTC
TRBJ1-5	TRBD1	TRBV28	CASSRTGGGNQPQHF	TGTGCCAGCAGTAGGACAGGGGGTGGCAATCAGCCCCAGCATTTT
TRBJ2-4	.	TRBV9	CASSRQGLGGKNIQYF	TGTGCCAGCAGCCGACAGGGTTTGGGAGGCAAAAACATTCAGTACTTC
TRBJ1-1	.	TRBV9	CASGRSVGTEAFF	TGTGCCAGCGGTCGGAGCGTAGGGACTGAAGCTTTCTTT
TRBJ1-1	.	TRBV4-1	CASSQDSLAGPSTEAFF	TGCGCCAGCAGCCAAGATTCTCTGGCAGGGCCCTCCACTGAAGCTTTCTTT
TRBJ2-2	TRBD2	TRBV6-5	CASRGTSGGIGELFF	TGTGCCAGCAGAGGGACTAGCGGGGGGATCGGGGAGCTGTTTTTT
TRBJ1-6	.	TRBV7-8	CASSRSSYNSPLHF	TGTGCCAGCAGTAGGAGCTCCTATAATTCACCCCTCCACTTT
TRBJ2-3	.	TRBV18	CASSIEKVSTDTQYF	TGTGCCAGCTCAATTGAGAAGGTTAGCACAGATACGCAGTATTTT
TRBJ1-6	.	TRBV6-5	CASRLTFRNNSPLHF	TGTGCCAGCAGATTGACTTTTCGCAATAATTCACCCCTCCACTTT
TRBJ1-4	.	TRBV3-1/TRBV3-2	CASGQGVEKLFF	TGTGCCAGCGGGCAGGGCGTTGAAAAACTGTTTTTT
TRBJ2-4	.	TRBV14	CASSSGTNIQYF	TGTGCCAGCAGCTCGGGGACGAACATTCAGTACTTC
TRBJ2-1	TRBD1	TRBV13	CASSSREQGNEQFF	TGTGCCAGCAGCTCACGGGAACAGGGGAATGAGCAGTTCTTC
TRBJ2-7	.	TRBV5-1	CASSLDGGAVGYEQYF	TGCGCCAGCAGCTTAGACGGGGGCGCGGTTGGATACGAGCAGTACTTC
TRBJ1-1	TRBD1	TRBV9	CASSATGMRGEAFF	TGTGCCAGCAGCGCGACAGGGATGAGAGGTGAAGCTTTCTTT
TRBJ1-6	TRBD1	TRBV10-3	CAISRTGDNSPLHF	TGTGCCATCAGCCGGACAGGCGATAATTCACCCCTCCACTTT
TRBJ1-2	TRBD1	TRBV18	CASSPDRANYGYTF	TGTGCCAGCTCACCAGACAGGGCTAACTATGGCTACACCTTC
TRBJ1-1	.	TRBV5-5	CASSLSWESNTEAFF	TGTGCCAGCAGCCTGTCGTGGGAGTCGAACACTGAAGCTTTCTTT
TRBJ1-2	TRBD1	TRBV6-5	CASSYSKGQGARGYTF	TGTGCCAGCAGTTACTCGAAAGGACAGGGGGCGCGGGGCTACACCTTC
TRBJ1-2	TRBD1	TRBV10-2	CASSARQGNYGYTF	TGCGCCAGCAGTGCTCGACAGGGTAACTATGGCTACACCTTC
TRBJ1-5	TRBD1	TRBV7-9	CASSLSGQGGQPQHF	TGTGCCAGCAGCTTATCCGGACAGGGAGGTCAGCCCCAGCATTTT
TRBJ1-1	.	TRBV28	CASRHPSLGTDTEAFF	TGTGCCAGCAGACATCCCTCCCTCGGGACCGACACTGAAGCTTTCTTT
TRBJ1-5	.	TRBV2	CASSEVGGTYHQPQHF	TGTGCCAGCAGTGAAGTTGGTGGGACATATCATCAGCCCCAGCATTTT
TRBJ1-4	TRBD1	TRBV5-1	CASSESRDSWDEKLFF	TGCGCCAGCAGCGAGTCCCGGGACAGTTGGGATGAAAAACTGTTTTTT
TRBJ1-3	.	TRBV7-9	CASSSTRASSGNTIYF	TGTGCCAGCAGCTCTACGAGGGCGAGCTCTGGAAACACCATATATTTT